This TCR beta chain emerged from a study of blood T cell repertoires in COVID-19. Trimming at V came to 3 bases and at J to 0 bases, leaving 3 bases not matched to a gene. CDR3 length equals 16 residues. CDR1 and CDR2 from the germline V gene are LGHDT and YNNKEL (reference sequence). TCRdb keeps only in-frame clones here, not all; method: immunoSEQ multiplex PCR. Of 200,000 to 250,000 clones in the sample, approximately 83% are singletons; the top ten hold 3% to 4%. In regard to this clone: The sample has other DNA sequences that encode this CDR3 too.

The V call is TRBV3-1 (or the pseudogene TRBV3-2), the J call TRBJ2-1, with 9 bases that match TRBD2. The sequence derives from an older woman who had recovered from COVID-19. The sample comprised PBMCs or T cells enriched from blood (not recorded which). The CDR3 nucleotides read TGTGCCAGCAGCCATCGAGCGGGGGGCTCCTACAATGAGCAGTTCTTC. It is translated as CASSHRAGGSYNEQFF.